This TCR beta chain originates from a study of cytomegalovirus exposure and HLA in healthy donors. Findings of the study overall: Highest at DRB1 and lowest at HLA-C, TCR association rates differed among HLA loci in a later analysis.

Regarding this clone: Its antigen is not known.

Germline assignment: CDR1 SGHNT and CDR2 YYREEE (reference sequence). The CDR3 totals 15 residues. V trimming: 3 bases; J trimming: 3 bases; junction bases outside the gene matches: 5. PCR employed 60 Vbeta and 13 Jbeta primers. Assay: immunoSEQ multiplex PCR; the TCRdb copy retains only in-frame clones and omits some. The profile shows about 67,000 clones, roughly 73% of them singletons. This chain connects TRBV5-4 to TRBJ2-3, with 9 bases aligning to TRBD1. The sequenced sample consisted of PBMCs. The receptor was derived from a man aged 35 to 55 in good health and CMV-seronegative. The CDR3 loop reads CASSSRQGVTDTQYF. DNA for the CDR3: TGTGCCAGCAGCTCCCGACAGGGGGTAACAGATACGCAGTATTTT.